This T cell receptor (beta chain) was profiled in a study of early T cells in non-severe SARS-CoV-2 infection. Overall study context: The chains were unpaired, and the sequenced material was bulk RNA from unsorted whole blood.

The protocol attached unique molecular identifiers to individual cDNA molecules. TCRdb ran MiXCR on the 5' RACE reads and lists one entry per CDR3 protein. The sample comprises 75,000 to 95,000 distinct CDR3 sequences, over 15% of which are singletons, and 5.1% rests with the top ten. V trimming: 1 base; J trimming: 5 bases; junction bases outside the gene matches: 6. Germline V gene data show CDR1 as SGHDN and CDR2 as FVKESK. CDR3 length: 15 residues. Study-level points and caveats: Anti-spike CD8 responses were favored in VDJdb matching, and private and CD4 specificities were missed.

This clonotype was counted at least ten times. Its antigen is not known. The sequence was collected from an adult who was a healthcare worker with PCR-confirmed SARS-CoV-2 infection or an uninfected control (not recorded which). V gene TRBV14 combines with J gene TRBJ1-2, with 8 bases identical to TRBD1. The source was whole blood, collected at baseline. The CDR3 region has the DNA TGTGCCAGCAGCCAAGCCCTTACAGGGGGATATGGCTACACCTTC. It yields the protein CASSQALTGGYGYTF. Complete variable domain (other parts from reference TRBV14 and TRBJ1-2): EAGVTQFPSHSVIEKGQTVTLRCDPISGHDNLYWYRRVMGKEIKFLLHFVKESKQDESGMPNNRFLAERTGGTYSTLKVQPAELEDSGVYFCASSQALTGGYGYTFGSGTRLTVV.